The 12 T cell receptor beta chains presented below share a single source sample, sequenced in a study of radiation and T cells in renal cell carcinoma. The method was immunoSEQ multiplex PCR; TCRdb's version includes in-frame clones alone and lacks a portion of them. The sample includes 150,000 or so clones, roughly 84% of them seen just once. The time point here: baseline pretreatment blood. As to treatment: 15 Gy SBRT to primary tumor, nephrectomy 4 weeks later. The material sequenced was blood, taken from a patient whose treatment included radiotherapy and nephrectomy. The receptors were gathered from a woman in her 50s with renal cell carcinoma.

The rearrangement joins TRBV30 to TRBJ2-6; D ambiguous. The germline V gene encodes CDR1 GTSNPN and CDR2 SVGIG (reference sequence). V was clipped by 2 bases and J by 4 bases, with 6 bases between them. CDR3 length equals 13 residues. The CDR3 protein is CAWSIKGANVLTF. CDR3 nucleotide sequence: TGTGCCTGGAGTATCAAGGGGGCCAACGTCCTGACTTTC.

The DNA of the CDR3 is TGTGCCAGCAGCTTAGCTGGGACAACCGACGGCTACACCTTC. Protein: CASSLAGTTDGYTF. The V call is TRBV11-2, the J call TRBJ1-2, with TRBD1 as a possible D gene (6 bases). Germline V CDR1 and CDR2: SGHAT, FQNNGV. Trimming took 1 base from V and 8 from J, leaving 14 bases between them. The CDR3 contains 14 residues.

The genes are TRBV5-4 and TRBJ1-2; possible D gene TRBD1, 5 bases. This CDR3 has 15 amino acids. The V end lost 4 bases, the J end lost 0 bases, and 13 bases lay between the germline ends. Germline V CDR1 and CDR2: SGHNT, YYREEE (reference sequence). The CDR3, as DNA: TGTGCCAGCAGCAAACCCCAGGGAGCTAACTATGGCTACACCTTC. Translation: CASSKPQGANYGYTF.

This clone was detected only a few times. The chain carries TRBV5-5 and TRBJ2-1, with TRBD2 matching 11 bases. V shed 5 bases, J shed 4 bases, and the junction held 8 bases outside the gene matches. CDR3 length: 16 residues. CDR1 and CDR2 from the germline V gene are SGHKS and YYEKEE (reference sequence). The CDR3: CASSLAGGRSYNEQFF. For the CDR3, the DNA is TGTGCCAGCAGTCTAGCGGGGGGCCGCTCGTACAATGAGCAGTTCTTC.

The rearrangement joins TRBV19 to TRBJ2-2, with D possibly TRBD1 on 7 matching bases. Trimming pared 3 bases from V and 7 bases from J, leaving 18 bases between. This CDR3 is 16 amino acids long. CDR1 and CDR2 from the germline V gene are LNHDA and SQIVND (reference sequence). CDR3 region: CASSIKAGGKVGELFF. The CDR3 DNA reads as TGTGCCAGTAGTATTAAGGCAGGGGGGAAGGTCGGGGAGCTGTTTTTT.

J is TRBJ2-1 and V is TRBV5-1, with no clear D. V was pared by 4 bases and J by 7 bases, with 12 bases between. The CDR3 covers 13 residues. The V gene's germline CDR1 is SGHRS and CDR2 YFSETQ. This CDR3 reads CASSLTPQNEQFF. The DNA of the CDR3 is TGCGCCAGCAGCCTTACCCCGCAGAATGAGCAGTTCTTC.

This sequence joins TRBV30 and TRBJ1-2; D is ambiguous. The CDR3 covers 12 residues. The germline V gene has CDR1 GTSNPN and CDR2 SVGIG (reference sequence). V lost 2 bases and J 9 bases, leaving 13 bases between the germline ends. CDR3: CAWSSGPLSYTF. The CDR3 DNA reads TGTGCCTGGAGTAGCGGACCTCTGAGCTACACCTTC.

This chain joins TRBV6-4 and TRBJ2-7; no firm D call. CDR1 and CDR2 from the germline V gene are MRHNA and SNTAGT. The CDR3 has 12 amino acids. Trimming took off 2 bases at V and 4 bases at J, with 6 bases between the two ends. The CDR3 DNA reads as TGTGCCAGCAGTGACCGGCAGTACGAGCAGTACTTC. Protein: CASSDRQYEQYF.

Concerning this clone: Sequence at one end of the junction differs from germline and may be a read error. This chain uses TRBV7-7 with TRBJ2-2; 7 bases line up with TRBD1. The germline gives CDR1 SSHAT, CDR2 FNYEAQ (reference sequence). The CDR3 has 14 amino acids. The CDR3 protein is CASSMTGSTGELFF. The CDR3 DNA reads TGTGCTAGCAGCATGACAGGGTCCACCGGGGAGCTGTTTTTT.

The chain recombines TRBV9 with TRBJ1-1, with a possible D match to TRBD1 (5 bases). Trimming left V 2 bases short and J 3 bases short, with 11 bases between. Germline values: CDR1 SGDLS, CDR2 YYNGEE. The CDR3 covers 14 residues. The CDR3 bases are TGTGCCAGCAGCGTCGACCAGGGCTACACTGAAGCTTTCTTT. This sequence encodes CASSVDQGYTEAFF.

The chain has TRBV9 and TRBJ2-1; D ambiguous. Germline CDR1 reads SGDLS; CDR2 reads YYNGEE. V was cut by 3 bases and J by 0 bases, with 7 bases left in between. The CDR3 totals 14 residues. CDR3 DNA: TGTGCCAGCAGCGAAACAGCCTCCTACAATGAGCAGTTCTTC. Protein sequence: CASSETASYNEQFF.

The V and J genes are TRBV11-2 and TRBJ2-5; possibly TRBD2 for D (5 bases). Germline values: CDR1 SGHAT, CDR2 FQNNGV. The CDR3 extends over 14 amino acids. Trimming took 5 bases from V and 5 from J, leaving 15 bases between them. As DNA, the CDR3 is TGTGCCAGCAGCCCCTTATCATCGGGGGAGACCCAGTACTTC. Amino acids: CASSPLSSGETQYF.